These T cell receptor beta chains were read from a single sample in a study of identical twins. One entry per CDR3 protein results from TCRdb running MiXCR on the 5' RACE reads. The repertoire includes a few hundred thousand distinct CDR3 sequences, nearly 10% of them detected once, and approximately 3.2% sits in the top ten. The same data also went into a second study, on yellow fever vaccine responses in identical twins.

Sequencing input: PBMCs. Source of these receptors: a woman younger than 30 in good health. The CDR3 runs from the conserved cysteine through the conserved F or W. A D gene is named only where the DNA matches it firmly. A clone size is listed for some rows: how often the clone was seen (once, few, many), or a class if it is expanded.

TRBJ2-1 - TRBV7-2 - 11 TGTGCCAGCAGCTTCGGGATGGAGCAGTTCTTC CASSFGMEQFF
TRBJ2-3 - TRBV5-1 - 18 TGCGCCAGCAGCTCCGGGACGCCAGGCGTCGATAGCACAGATACGCAGTATTTT CASSSGTPGVDSTDTQYF
TRBJ2-4 many TRBV4-3 - 16 TGCGCCAGCAGTCGTCGGGAGCTCGGAGCCAAAAACATTCAGTACTTC CASSRRELGAKNIQYF
TRBJ1-6 few TRBV10-3 - 13 TGTGCCATCAGTGAAGACAGGTCGGAACCCCTCCACTTT CAISEDRSEPLHF
TRBJ2-7 - TRBV10-3 - 13 TGTGCCGTCTCGTCAGGGTCTTTCGACGAGCAGTACTTC CAVSSGSFDEQYF
TRBJ1-6 few TRBV9 - 16 TGTGCCAGCAGCGTAGCAGCCATGGTGGGCAATTCACCCCTCCACTTT CASSVAAMVGNSPLHF
TRBJ2-7 many TRBV15 - 14 TGTGCCACCAGCAGAGATCGAGGGCACTACGAGCAGTACTTC CATSRDRGHYEQYF
TRBJ2-1 - TRBV28 TRBD2 14 TGTGCCAGCAGGGGAAGCGGGATCCTGAATGAGCAGTTCTTC CASRGSGILNEQFF
TRBJ2-1 - TRBV5-1 - 13 TGCGCCAGCAGCAAAGACACCTACAATGAGCAGTTCTTC CASSKDTYNEQFF
TRBJ2-2 many TRBV5-1 - 15 TGCGCCAGCAGCTGGCAGGGGAAGAACACCGGGGAGCTGTTTTTT CASSWQGKNTGELFF
TRBJ2-3 few TRBV7-9 TRBD2 16 TGTGCCAGCAGCTTATCCGCGGGAGAGCCGCCAGATACGCAGTATTTT CASSLSAGEPPDTQYF
TRBJ2-7 few TRBV11-2 - 14 TGTGCCAGCAGCTTGCACACCCAACCTCCTAATCAGTACTTC CASSLHTQPPNQYF
TRBJ2-3 many TRBV29-1 TRBD1 13 TGCAGCGCCGATGGACAGGGTGCAGATACGCAGTATTTT CSADGQGADTQYF
TRBJ1-2 many TRBV7-9 - 15 TGTGCCAGCAGCTTAGGATGGGGCGATCTTGATGGCTACACCTTC CASSLGWGDLDGYTF
TRBJ2-1 few TRBV12-3/TRBV12-4 - 14 TGTGCCAGCAGCTATCTTAGGTCCTACAATGAGCAGTTCTTC CASSYLRSYNEQFF
TRBJ1-6 few TRBV2 - 18 TGTGCCAGCAGTGATGGCAGGACTGCAGGTTCCTATAATTCACCCCTCCACTTT CASSDGRTAGSYNSPLHF
TRBJ2-4 few TRBV4-3 TRBD1 16 TGCGCCAGCAGCCACGACAGGACAGGGATCAAAAACATTCAGTACTTC CASSHDRTGIKNIQYF
TRBJ2-7 - TRBV25-1 - 13 TGTGCCAGCAGGGAATCCGGGAGCTACGAGCAGTACTTC CASRESGSYEQYF
TRBJ2-7 few TRBV7-2 - 13 TGTGCCAGCAGCTTCGAACTAACCTACGAGCAGTACTTC CASSFELTYEQYF
TRBJ1-5 - TRBV6-5 - 15 TGTGCCAGCAGTTACTCAGGGATCGATAATCAGCCCCAGCATTTT CASSYSGIDNQPQHF
TRBJ1-2 - TRBV9 - 12 TGTGCCAGCAGTCCGGCCGACTATGGCTACACCTTC CASSPADYGYTF
TRBJ1-5 many TRBV12-3/TRBV12-4 TRBD1 18 TGTGCCAGCAGTCCACCCGGGACAGGGACTTATAGCAATCAGCCCCAGCATTTT CASSPPGTGTYSNQPQHF
TRBJ1-4 many TRBV5-1 - 15 TGCGCCAGCAGAGTCCTCGGGGAGGATAATGAAAAACTGTTTTTT CASRVLGEDNEKLFF
TRBJ2-2 - TRBV6-1 TRBD1 16 TGTGCCAGCAGGCCCACCGGGACAGGGAGGACCGGGGAGCTGTTTTTT CASRPTGTGRTGELFF
TRBJ2-5 - TRBV14 - 20 TGTGCCAGCAGCCAAGAAACAGGGCGTTATGGCGAATGGGATTTAGAGACCCAGTACTTC CASSQETGRYGEWDLETQYF
TRBJ1-1 few TRBV4-1 TRBD1 15 TGCGCCAGCAGCCAAGTCGGACAGGGGGCACAGGAAGCTTTCTTT CASSQVGQGAQEAFF
TRBJ2-7 - TRBV12-3/TRBV12-4 - 16 TGTGCCAGCAGTTTAGCCCCTCCCGGGGGTCCCTACGAGCAGTACTTC CASSLAPPGGPYEQYF
TRBJ2-7 - TRBV2 TRBD1 15 TGTGCCAGCAGTGCTTACCAGGGACAGGGGGACGAGCAGTACTTC CASSAYQGQGDEQYF
TRBJ2-5 few TRBV12-3/TRBV12-4 - 17 TGTGCCAGCAGTTTGTTTAGTCCCGACAGGATCCAAGAGACCCAGTACTTC CASSLFSPDRIQETQYF
TRBJ1-1 - TRBV2 - 14 TGTGCCAGCAGCCCCATCCCAGGGAACACTGAAGCTTTCTTT CASSPIPGNTEAFF
TRBJ1-3 many TRBV2 TRBD1 16 TGTGCCAGCAGGGAGGGACAGCGAATCTCTGGAAACACCATATATTTT CASREGQRISGNTIYF
TRBJ2-1 many TRBV20-1 TRBD2 16 TGCAGTGCTAGAGATAATAGCGGGAGCTCCTACAATGAGCAGTTCTTC CSARDNSGSSYNEQFF
TRBJ2-1 many TRBV5-1 - 12 TGCGCCAGCAGCCCTGGACTCGGTGAGCAGTTCTTC CASSPGLGEQFF
TRBJ1-5 few TRBV6-1 - 14 TGTGCCAGCAGCCCGCAACTTAGCAATCAGCCCCAGCATTTT CASSPQLSNQPQHF
TRBJ2-1 few TRBV3-1 - 15 TGTGCCAGCAGCCCGGGCCTATCCTGGGGGAATGAGCAGTTCTTC CASSPGLSWGNEQFF
TRBJ2-3 few TRBV12-3/TRBV12-4 - 14 TGTGCCAGCAGTTTTGACACTAGCACAGATACGCAGTATTTT CASSFDTSTDTQYF
TRBJ1-6 - TRBV5-6 - 16 TGTGCCAGCAGCTATATTATGGACAGACGGAATTCACCCCTCCACTTT CASSYIMDRRNSPLHF